This T cell receptor (beta chain) appears in the sequencing data of a study of blood T cell repertoires in COVID-19. Only in-frame clones appear in the TCRdb table, and some are missing; sequencing was by immunoSEQ multiplex PCR. The repertoire holds 150,000 to 200,000 clones, with 81% as singletons. CDR1 and CDR2 from the germline V gene are MGHRA and YSYEKL. There are 17 residues in the CDR3. V lost 0 bases to trimming and J lost 4 bases; unmatched junction nucleotides: 6. This sequence joins TRBV4-1 and TRBJ2-2; 9 bases map to TRBD2. The sequence came from a man between 60 and 75 years old with active or convalescent COVID-19. Source material: peripheral blood. Here the CDR3 reads CASSQEGVSGSTGELFF. The CDR3 DNA reads as TGCGCCAGCAGCCAAGAGGGGGTTAGCGGGAGCACCGGGGAGCTGTTTTTT.